These 5 T cell receptor beta chains were all obtained from the same sample, sequenced in a study of beta chain features in type 1 diabetes. Isolated RNA was reverse transcribed in full, so expressed TCRB transcripts were sequenced. Data came from immunoSEQ multiplex PCR; TCRdb stores just in-frame clones and leaves some out. The sample has approximately 110,000 clones; about two fifths are singletons. Specimen: stem cell memory CD4+ T cells from blood. The receptors stem from a young woman in good health.

The chain carries TRBV7-2 and TRBJ2-7, with 10 bases fitting TRBD2. The V segment lost 5 bases and the J segment 2 bases; nucleotides outside the gene matches: 6. The CDR3 covers 15 residues. Germline V CDR1 and CDR2: SGHTA, FQGNSA. The CDR3 nucleotides are TGTGCCAGCAGCGCTAGCGGGAGCCCGACCTACGAGCAGTACTTC. Its protein product is CASSASGSPTYEQYF.

The genes are TRBV13 and TRBJ1-1; TRBD1 might be the D (6 bases). This CDR3 comprises 16 residues. Germline assignment: CDR1 PRHDT and CDR2 FYEKMQ (reference sequence). Trimming stripped 1 base from V and 6 bases from J, with 18 bases between. CDR3 DNA: TGTGCCAGCAGCTTAGAACGGGGCAGGGGAGAGTCTGAAGCTTTCTTT. Amino acid sequence: CASSLERGRGESEAFF.

This clone was seen a handful of times. The chain links TRBV7-2 to TRBJ2-1, with 11 positions matching TRBD2. The V gene's germline CDR1 is SGHTA and CDR2 FQGNSA. The CDR3 is made up of 16 amino acids. Losses at the gene ends were 4 bases for V and 9 bases for J; bases not matched to a gene: 11. CDR3 in DNA: TGTGCCAGCAGCTCTCAAAGACTAGCGGGATCTGGTGAGCAGTTCTTC. Its translation: CASSSQRLAGSGEQFF.

The V call is TRBV29-1, the J call TRBJ2-5; TRBD2 aligns across 10 bases. Germline V gives CDR1 SQVTM, CDR2 ANQGSEA. The CDR3 has 13 amino acids. Trimming at V came to 6 bases and at J to 2 bases, leaving 3 bases not matched to a gene. The CDR3 is CSVLAGTQETQYF. The CDR3 DNA sequence: TGCAGCGTACTAGCGGGGACACAAGAGACCCAGTACTTC.

This clone has just one count. J is TRBJ1-1 and V is TRBV7-6; D is unresolved. The CDR3 extends over 13 amino acids. Per the germline V gene, CDR1 is SGHVS and CDR2 is FNYEAQ. V dropped 6 bases and J dropped 5 bases, with 13 bases sitting between them. The CDR3, as DNA: TGTGCCAGCAGTCGGGAAGGGTTTACTGAAGCTTTCTTT. This encodes CASSREGFTEAFF.